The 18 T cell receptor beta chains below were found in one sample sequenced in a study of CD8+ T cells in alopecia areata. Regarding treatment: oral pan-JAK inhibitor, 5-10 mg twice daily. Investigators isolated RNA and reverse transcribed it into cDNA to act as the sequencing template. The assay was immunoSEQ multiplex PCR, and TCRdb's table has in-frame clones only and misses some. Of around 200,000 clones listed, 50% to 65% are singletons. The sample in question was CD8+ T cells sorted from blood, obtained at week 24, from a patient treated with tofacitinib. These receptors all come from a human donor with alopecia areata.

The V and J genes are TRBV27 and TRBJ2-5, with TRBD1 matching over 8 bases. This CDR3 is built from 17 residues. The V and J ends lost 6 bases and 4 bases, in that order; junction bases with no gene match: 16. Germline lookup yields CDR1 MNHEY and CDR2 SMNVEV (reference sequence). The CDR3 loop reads CASSNLYPGQGRETQYF. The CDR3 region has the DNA TGTGCCAGCAGCAACCTATACCCCGGACAGGGCCGAGAGACCCAGTACTTC.

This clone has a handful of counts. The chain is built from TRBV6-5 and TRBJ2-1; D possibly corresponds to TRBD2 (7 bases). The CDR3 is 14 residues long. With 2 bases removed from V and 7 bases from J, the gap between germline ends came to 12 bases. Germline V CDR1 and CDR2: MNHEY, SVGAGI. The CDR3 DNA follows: TGTGCCAGCAGTTACGGGGGGGCGGGTAATGAGCAGTTCTTC. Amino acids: CASSYGGAGNEQFF.

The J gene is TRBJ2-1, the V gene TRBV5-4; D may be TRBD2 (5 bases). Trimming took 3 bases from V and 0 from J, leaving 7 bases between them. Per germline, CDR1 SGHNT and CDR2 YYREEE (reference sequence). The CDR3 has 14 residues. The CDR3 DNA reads TGTGCCAGCAGCTCGGACTTCTCCTACAATGAGCAGTTCTTC. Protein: CASSSDFSYNEQFF.

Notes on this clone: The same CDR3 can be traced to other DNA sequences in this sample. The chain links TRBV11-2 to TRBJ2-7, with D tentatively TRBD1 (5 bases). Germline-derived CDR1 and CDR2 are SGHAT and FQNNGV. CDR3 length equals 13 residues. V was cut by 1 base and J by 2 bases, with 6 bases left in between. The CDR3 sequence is CASSLGQTYEQYF. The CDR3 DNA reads TGTGCCAGCAGCTTAGGACAGACCTACGAGCAGTACTTC.

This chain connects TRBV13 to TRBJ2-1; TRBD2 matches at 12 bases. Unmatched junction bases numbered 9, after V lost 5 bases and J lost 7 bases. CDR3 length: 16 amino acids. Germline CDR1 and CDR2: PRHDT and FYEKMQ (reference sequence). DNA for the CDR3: TGTGCCAGCAGCCCAACTAGCGGGGGGCCGGGGAATGAGCAGTTCTTC. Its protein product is CASSPTSGGPGNEQFF.

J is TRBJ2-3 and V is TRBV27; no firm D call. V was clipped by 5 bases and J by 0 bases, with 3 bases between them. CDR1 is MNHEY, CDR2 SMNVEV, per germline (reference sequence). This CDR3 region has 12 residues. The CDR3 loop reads CASSHSTDTQYF. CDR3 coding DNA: TGTGCCAGCAGTCACAGCACAGATACGCAGTATTTT.

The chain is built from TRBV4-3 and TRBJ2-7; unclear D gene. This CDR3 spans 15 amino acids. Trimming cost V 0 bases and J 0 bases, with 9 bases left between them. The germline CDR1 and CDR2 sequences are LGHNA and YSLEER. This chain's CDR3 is CASSQDWAISYEQYF. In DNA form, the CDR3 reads TGCGCCAGCAGCCAAGATTGGGCGATCTCCTACGAGCAGTACTTC.

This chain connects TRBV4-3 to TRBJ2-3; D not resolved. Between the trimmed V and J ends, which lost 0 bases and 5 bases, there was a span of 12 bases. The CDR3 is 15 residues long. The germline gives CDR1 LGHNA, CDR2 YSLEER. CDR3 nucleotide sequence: TGCGCCAGCAGCCAAGACTTCATATCCCTAGATACGCAGTATTTT. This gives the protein CASSQDFISLDTQYF.

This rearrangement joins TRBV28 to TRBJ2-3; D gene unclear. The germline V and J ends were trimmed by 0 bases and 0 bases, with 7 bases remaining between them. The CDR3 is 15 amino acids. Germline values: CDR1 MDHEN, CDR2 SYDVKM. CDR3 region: CASSLWVTSTDTQYF. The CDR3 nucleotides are TGTGCCAGCAGTTTATGGGTCACTAGCACAGATACGCAGTATTTT.

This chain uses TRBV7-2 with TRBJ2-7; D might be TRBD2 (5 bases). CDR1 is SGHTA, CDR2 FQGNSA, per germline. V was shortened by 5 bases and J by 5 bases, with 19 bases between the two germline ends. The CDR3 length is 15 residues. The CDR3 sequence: CASSNDLDGEDEQYF. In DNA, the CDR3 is TGTGCCAGCAGCAATGACCTTGACGGGGAAGACGAGCAGTACTTC.

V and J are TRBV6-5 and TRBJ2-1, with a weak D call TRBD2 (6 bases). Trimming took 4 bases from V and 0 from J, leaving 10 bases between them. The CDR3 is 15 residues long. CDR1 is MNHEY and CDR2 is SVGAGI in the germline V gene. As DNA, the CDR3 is TGTGCCAGCAGTTGGCTAGCGTCCTCCTACAATGAGCAGTTCTTC. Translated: CASSWLASSYNEQFF.

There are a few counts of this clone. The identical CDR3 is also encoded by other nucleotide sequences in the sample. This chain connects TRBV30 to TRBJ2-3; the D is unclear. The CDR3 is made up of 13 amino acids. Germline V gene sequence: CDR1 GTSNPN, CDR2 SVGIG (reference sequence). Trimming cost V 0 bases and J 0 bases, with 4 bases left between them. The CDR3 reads CAWSVGSTDTQYF. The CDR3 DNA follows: TGTGCCTGGAGTGTAGGCAGCACAGATACGCAGTATTTT.

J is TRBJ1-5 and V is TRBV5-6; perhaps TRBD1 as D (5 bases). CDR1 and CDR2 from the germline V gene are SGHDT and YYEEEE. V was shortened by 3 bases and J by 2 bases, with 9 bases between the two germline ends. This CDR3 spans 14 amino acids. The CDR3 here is CASSSGRRNQPQHF. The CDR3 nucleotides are TGTGCCAGCAGCTCGGGACGCCGCAATCAGCCCCAGCATTTT.

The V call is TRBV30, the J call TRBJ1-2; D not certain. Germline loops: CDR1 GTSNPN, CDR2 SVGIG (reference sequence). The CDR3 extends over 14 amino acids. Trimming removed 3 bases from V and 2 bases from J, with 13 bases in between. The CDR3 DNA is TGTGCCTGGAGCATTGACCCTCGGAACTATGGCTACACCTTC. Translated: CAWSIDPRNYGYTF.

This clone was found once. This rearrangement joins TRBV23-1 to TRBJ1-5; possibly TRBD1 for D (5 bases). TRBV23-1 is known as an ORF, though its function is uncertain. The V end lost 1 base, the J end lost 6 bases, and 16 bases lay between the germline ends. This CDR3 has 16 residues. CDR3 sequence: CASSQLSPGRCQPQHF. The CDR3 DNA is TGCGCCAGCAGTCAATTAAGCCCAGGGCGGTGTCAGCCCCAGCATTTT.

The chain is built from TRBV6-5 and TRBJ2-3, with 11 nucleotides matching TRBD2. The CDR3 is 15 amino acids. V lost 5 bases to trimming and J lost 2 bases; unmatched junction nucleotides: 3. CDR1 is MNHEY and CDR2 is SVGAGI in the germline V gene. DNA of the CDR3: TGTGCCAGCAGTCCTAGCGGGGGGTCCACAGATACGCAGTATTTT. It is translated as CASSPSGGSTDTQYF.

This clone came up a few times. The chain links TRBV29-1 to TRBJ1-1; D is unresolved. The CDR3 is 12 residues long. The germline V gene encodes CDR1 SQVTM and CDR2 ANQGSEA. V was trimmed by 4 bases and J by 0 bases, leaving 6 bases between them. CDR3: CSVVQLNTEAFF. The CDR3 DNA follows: TGCAGCGTTGTACAATTGAACACTGAAGCTTTCTTT.

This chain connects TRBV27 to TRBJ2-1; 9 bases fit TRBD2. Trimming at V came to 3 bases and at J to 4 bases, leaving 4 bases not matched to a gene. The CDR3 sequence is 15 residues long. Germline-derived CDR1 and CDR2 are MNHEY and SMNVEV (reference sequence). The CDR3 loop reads CASSFGLATYNEQFF. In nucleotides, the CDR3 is TGTGCCAGCAGTTTCGGACTAGCGACTTACAATGAGCAGTTCTTC.